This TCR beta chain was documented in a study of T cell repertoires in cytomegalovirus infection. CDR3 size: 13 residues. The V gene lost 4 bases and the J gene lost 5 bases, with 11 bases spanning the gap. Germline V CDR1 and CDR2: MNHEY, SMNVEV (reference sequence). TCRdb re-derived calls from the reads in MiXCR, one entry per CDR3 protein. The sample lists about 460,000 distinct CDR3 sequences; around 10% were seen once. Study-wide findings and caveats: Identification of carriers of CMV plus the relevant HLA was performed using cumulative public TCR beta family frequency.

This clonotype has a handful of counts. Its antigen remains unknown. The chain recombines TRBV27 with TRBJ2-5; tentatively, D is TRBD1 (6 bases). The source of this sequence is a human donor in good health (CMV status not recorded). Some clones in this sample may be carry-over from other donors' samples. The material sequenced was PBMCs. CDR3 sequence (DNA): TGTGCCAGCAGTTACGGACAGTGGGAGACCCAGTACTTC. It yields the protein CASSYGQWETQYF.